The table lists the clone carrying this T cell receptor beta chain with a few counts. Its antigen remains unknown. This entry is derived from a study of CD8 T cells in ankylosing spondylitis. The study, taken as a whole, reports: Roughly eight highly homologous variants made up a TCR beta motif, and this motif appeared characteristic of ankylosing spondylitis blood.

The authors made TCR beta libraries by quantitative 5'-RACE with molecular barcodes. TCRdb re-derived calls from the 5' RACE reads in MiXCR, one entry per CDR3 protein. Among about 540,000 distinct CDR3 sequences listed, about 12% were seen once. V lost 3 bases and J 7 bases, leaving 15 bases between the germline ends. CDR3 length equals 14 residues. The V gene's germline CDR1 is MGHDK and CDR2 SYGVNS. The sequenced sample consisted of blood, either unsorted or a sorted T cell fraction (not recorded which). V and J are TRBV25-1 and TRBJ1-2, with D unclear. This clonotype originated in a male donor with ankylosing spondylitis. Here the CDR3 DNA reads TGTGCCAGCAGTGAGGGTCCACACAACGGTGGCTACACCTTC. Translating gives CASSEGPHNGGYTF.